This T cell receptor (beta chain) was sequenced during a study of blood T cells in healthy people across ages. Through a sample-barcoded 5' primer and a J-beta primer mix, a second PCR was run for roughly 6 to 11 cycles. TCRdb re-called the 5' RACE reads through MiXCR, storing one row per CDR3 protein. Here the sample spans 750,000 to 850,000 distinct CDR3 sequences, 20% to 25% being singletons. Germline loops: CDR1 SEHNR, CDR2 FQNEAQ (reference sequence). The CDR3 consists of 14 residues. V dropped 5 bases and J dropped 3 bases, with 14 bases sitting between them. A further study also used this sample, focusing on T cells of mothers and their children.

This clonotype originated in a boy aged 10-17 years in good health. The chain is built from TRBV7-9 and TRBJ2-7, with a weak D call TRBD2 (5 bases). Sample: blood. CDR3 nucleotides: TGTGCCAGCAGCGAACTAGAAGGAAGCTACGAGCAGTACTTC. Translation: CASSELEGSYEQYF.